This entry features one T cell receptor beta chain sequence. The antigen it recognizes is unknown. Base qualities are not recorded, but no much larger clone differs from it by a single base. The record originates from a study of PD-L1 blockade in urothelial cancer (dated by TCRdb to the late 2010s). Broadly, across the study: All patients started therapy in about 2014 and received atezolizumab 1,200 mg intravenously every 3 weeks. About 90% of the roughly 30 patients were identified as males with urothelial cancer of bladder origin, and a prior smoking history was reported by 18 of 29 patients. An ECOG performance status of 0 or 1 was recorded for the patients, and 0 to 3 prior chemotherapy regimens had been received by the patients. Blood samples were analyzed at 3 weeks after treatment start (second dose) and at 6 weeks after treatment start. Blood samples gave median yields of about 150,000 T cells and approximately 80,000 unique TCRs, along with a median clonality of approximately 0.08. Somatic, immune and clinical correlates of response to PD-L1 blockade with atezolizumab in urothelial cancer were the focus of an exploratory multi-omic analysis. Pretreatment tumor samples, along with matched peripheral blood collected serially before and after atezolizumab treatment, underwent TCR sequencing. Durable clinical benefit was defined as a progression-free survival longer than 6 months, and TCR features were additionally tested against progression-free survival and overall survival. Whole exome sequencing and RNA sequencing of pretreatment tumors were performed alongside TCR sequencing in the same patients. Durable clinical benefit was achieved by nine patients but not by the remaining 20. Twenty-nine patients had pretreatment blood TCR-seq, around 25 had at least one posttreatment blood collection, and around 25 had tumor TCR-seq.

Each PCR received spiked-in synthetic TCR analog templates so that absolute template abundance could be estimated from read counts. Using the immunoSEQ assay, TCRbeta CDR3 regions were amplified from genomic DNA with bias-controlled V and J gene primers. Sequencing of rearranged TCRbeta segments was done at approximately 20X coverage. Per the source publication's procedure: Sequencing errors were corrected by clustering, and CDR3s were annotated against IMGT so that V, D and J genes could be assigned. Out-of-frame and stop-codon sequences were excluded, and only productive TCRbeta rearrangements were used in downstream analyses. Clonality was computed as one minus Shannon entropy normalized by the log of the number of unique productive sequences. Fisher's exact test with Benjamini-Hochberg correction, at a threshold of adjusted p below 0.01, was used to find clones that differed between time points or between blood and tumor. TCRdb obtained this table from immuneACCESS and retained in-frame rearrangements with V and J assigned. These tables miss some clones; where compared with another copy, unresolved V genes account for less than half of the shortfall, and the remainder is unexplained. For V, J and clone size, that table is used; D and trimming come from the DNA. The sample has over 35,000 clones on record, around four fifths of them singletons. Around 15% of the sample is held by the ten biggest clonotypes.

From the cysteine through the phenylalanine, the CDR3 covers 15 amino acids. The read is trimmed to its CDR3 DNA, 45 bases read in frame from base 1. CDR1 and CDR2 are read off the germline V gene as SGDLS and YYNGEE. V drops 0 bases and J drops 2 bases, leaving 12 bases in between. The sample's time point label, in plain terms: pretreatment peripheral blood. The cohort included about 29 patients with locally advanced or metastatic urothelial carcinoma who were treated at Memorial Sloan Kettering on a trial protocol. Peripheral blood mononuclear cells were collected from each patient pretreatment and during treatment, giving between 1 and 8 total time points per patient. The Qiagen DNeasy Blood extraction kit was used to purify genomic DNA from total PBMCs and tumor samples. Collected pretreatment and during treatment, PBMCs were isolated and stored as previously described. Broad study findings and their caveats: Because of the small sample size (n = 29) and the many exploratory analyses performed, the results are intended to be regarded as hypothesis-generating. At 3 weeks after the start of treatment, tumor-associated TCR clones in peripheral blood had expanded more in patients with durable benefit (n ≈ 22, p = 0.022). Improved progression-free and overall survival was associated with having pretreatment peripheral blood TCR clonality below the median.

The chain is assembled from TRBV9 and TRBJ2-7; TRBD2 is perhaps the D gene, given 6 matching bases. The TCR sequence derives from a man older than 75 with urothelial cancer. Sample: PBMCs, taken around atezolizumab (anti-PD-L1) treatment. CDR3 protein: CASSVGGRGPYEQYF. The nucleotide sequence is TGTGCCAGCAGCGTAGGAGGGCGGGGTCCCTACGAGCAGTACTTC.